What follows describes a single T cell receptor (beta chain). The antigen it recognizes is unknown. This may come from a read error, since a much larger clone is one base off. From the second PCR step on, the TCR alpha and beta chain libraries were amplified in separate reactions. CMV status of each donor was established by measuring IFNgamma production from CD4+ T cells after fresh PBMCs were stimulated overnight with CMV viral lysate. CD4 T cells were positively selected using Miltenyi beads, after which CD8 T cells were positively selected from the CD4-negative fraction. After staining for CD3, CD4, CD8, CD45RA, CD27 and a live/dead dye, cells were sorted on a BD Aria II into four subsets based on CD45RA and CD27. Effector memory cells were sorted as CD45RA-CD27-, and EMRA cells as CD45RA+CD27-. A few healthy volunteers provided blood, and the blood of each volunteer was split into CD4 and CD8 T cells and then into four differentiation subsets. Around 130 ml of peripheral blood was collected from each donor, and PBMC were isolated from the blood using Ficoll-Paque PLUS density-gradient centrifugation. Sorted cells were lysed in RLT buffer, and RNA was extracted with a Qiagen RNeasy kit and stored at -80°C.

Library preparation was by UMI-ligation and nested PCR. An equimolar mix of two oligonucleotides covering both TRBC1 and TRBC2 was used as the beta constant-region primer. A single-stranded oligonucleotide carrying the SP2 primer and a 12-nucleotide UMI was ligated to the 3' end of the cDNA by T4 RNA ligase 1. The ligated cDNA went through four rounds of PCR with nested alpha and beta constant-region primers together with the SP2 primer. Incubation of the ligation reaction was carried out at 16 degrees C for about 19-24 hours. PCR2 was usually performed as a SYBR Green qPCR and halted at a preset threshold so that over-amplification would not occur. Agencourt AMPure XP magnetic beads were used for all purifications after the first. Libraries were quantified by Qubit and checked on a TapeStation, where a main peak was expected near 650 bp. The pooled libraries were sequenced on an Illumina MiSeq using v2 2x251 paired-end kits, which usually yielded about 0.95-2 million reads per sample. Each sample library was pooled at roughly 4.4 nM, and about 4.5-7% PhiX was included to improve cluster recognition. On the study's bioinformatics: FASTQ reads processed by Demultiplexor were assigned V and J genes by Decombinator through tag matching that tolerated a single base-pair mismatch. Collapsinator relied on UMIs to fix sequencing errors as well as frequency errors caused by PCR heterogeneity. CDR3Translator translated TCRs and extracted CDR3s from the conserved cysteine to the FGXG phenylalanine, flagging non-productive sequences. Gini, Shannon entropy and inverse Simpson indices were calculated on repertoires that had been subsampled to equal numbers of UMI-defined TCRs. Clonotype abundance distributions were fitted to a power law by maximum likelihood within the linear range. For one naive CD8 sample, the pipeline and MIGEC produced similar UMI counts, unique TCR numbers and clonal distributions. The repertoires were searched for about 7,300 CMV-associated CDR3 sequences that had been compiled from VDJdb and a published dataset. TCRdb cleaned the public reads at Q25 with fastp, built clones with MiXCR and kept in-frame beta chains. CDR3 protein duplicates are merged, each entry listing the most common genes and DNA. TCRdb assigned the V and J calls; the authors' analysis was not used. The sample includes about 5,000 distinct CDR3 sequences, with 7.2% observed a single time. The ten largest clones capture 65% to 90% of the sample.

Trimming costs V 4 bases and J 4 bases, and their ends lie 8 bases apart. Counted from cysteine to phenylalanine, this CDR3 has 13 amino acids. The only DNA kept is the CDR3, 39 bases in frame from the first base. CDR1 and CDR2 were assigned from the germline V gene (reference sequence) as LGHDT and YNNKEL. This record belongs to a study of naive and memory T cell subsets (dated by TCRdb to between 2016 and 2019). Turning to the overall study: An open-source, UMI-based TCR alpha and beta sequencing pipeline was applied to sorted naive and memory peripheral blood T cell subsets. The results of the functional CMV T cell responses matched the IgG serology results in every case. RNA was DNase-treated and reverse transcribed with TCR constant-region primers, mostly using SuperScript III.

What the research found in general, with its limitations: Each clonotype was defined as a single alpha or beta chain sequence rather than as a paired alpha/beta receptor. In both CD4 and CD8 cells, a rise in Gini index and a fall in Shannon and inverse Simpson diversity were observed from naive through CM, EM and EMRA. Once error correction was done, more than 95% of naive TCR sequences showed up just once, which made the naive abundance distributions much steeper than those of the memory subsets. No ground truth was available to validate the repertoire findings for the naive and memory subsets. TCR abundance followed a power law with an exponent that was different for naive and memory subsets but consistent across the three individuals. RNA-based TCR counts may be influenced by expression changes linked to T cell activation and differentiation.

The sequence was obtained from a human donor in good health. Rearrangement joined TRBV3-1 to TRBJ2-1; the D segment cannot be called with confidence. The specimen sequenced was CD4+ TEMRA cells from blood. Read against the paper, the sample's cell subset or site label means: effector memory re-expressing CD45RA, CD45RA+ CD27-. The CDR3 protein: CASSRVSYNEQFF. The DNA sequence reads TGTGCCAGCAGCCGGGTCTCATACAATGAGCAGTTCTTC.